A selection of T cell receptor beta chains follows, all from one sample in a study of human T cells and chemical hapten exposure. TCRdb recomputed calls from the RACE reads with MiXCR, one row per CDR3 protein. The sample contains some 80,000 distinct CDR3 sequences, 9.5% to 12% of which appear only once. Material: whole blood, obtained in connection with sensitization to the hapten diphenylcyclopropenone (DPC). These receptors all stem from a woman between 50 and 59 years old with alopecia areata. Some clones in this sample may be carry-over from other donors' samples. CDR3s include the opening cysteine and the closing phenylalanine or tryptophan. The D gene is left open where the match is weak. Clone sizes are given selectively: once, few, many, or a class where the clone is expanded.

abundance	v_gene	d_gene	j_gene	CDR3nt	CDR3aa
few	TRBV5-1	.	TRBJ1-6	TGCGCCAGCAGCTTCAGTGGAGGGCAAACACCCCTCCACTTT	CASSFSGGQTPLHF
.	TRBV5-8	.	TRBJ1-1	TGTGCCAGCAGCTTGCGAGGGTTAGCTTTCTTT	CASSLRGLAFF
many	TRBV6-6	TRBD1	TRBJ1-2	TGTGCCAGCAGAGCCGGGACAGCCGCCCGAGATGGCTACACCTTC	CASRAGTAARDGYTF
few	TRBV3-1	.	TRBJ1-1	TGTGCCAGCAGCCAATTCCTGTCGGTTCCCCGGGCTTCGACGTTGGCTTTCTTT	CASSQFLSVPRASTLAFF
many	TRBV12-5	.	TRBJ1-1	TGTGCTAGTGGTTTGGTAGTAGCCATGAACACTGAAGCTTTCTTT	CASGLVVAMNTEAFF
.	TRBV6-1	.	TRBJ1-4	TGTGCCAGCAGTGATACGGACAGATTAACCGGGGAACTGTTTTTT	CASSDTDRLTGELFF
many	TRBV18	TRBD1	TRBJ1-5	TGTGCCAGCTCACCCCAGGGGGGAGGCAATCAGCCCCAGCATTTT	CASSPQGGGNQPQHF
.	TRBV6-2/TRBV6-3	.	TRBJ1-6	TGTGCCAGCAGTTACCAACAGGGTAATTCACCCCTCCACTTT	CASSYQQGNSPLHF
.	TRBV7-9	.	TRBJ1-5	TGTGCCAGCAGCTTGGGGGGCCGGGGGCCCCAGCATTTT	CASSLGGRGPQHF
many	TRBV29-1	TRBD1	TRBJ2-2	TGCAGCGTTTCTACTCGGACAGGGCAAACCGGGGAGCTGTTTTTT	CSVSTRTGQTGELFF
few	TRBV24-1	.	TRBJ2-3	TGTGCCACCAGTGCGGCAGGCCGATATACGCAGTATTTT	CATSAAGRYTQYF
.	TRBV7-2	.	TRBJ1-2	TGTGCCAGCACCCAGAAGCACGGGAACCTCTATGGCTACACCTTC	CASTQKHGNLYGYTF
.	TRBV6-2/TRBV6-3	TRBD1	TRBJ1-1	TGTGCCAGCAGTTACCAACTGATTTTAGGACAGGGTTCGTGGACTGAAGCTTTCTTT	CASSYQLILGQGSWTEAFF
many	TRBV4-3	.	TRBJ2-3	TGCGCCAGCAGCCAACGACAGGAGAGGTGGACAGATACGCAGTATTTT	CASSQRQERWTDTQYF
many	TRBV11-1	.	TRBJ1-2	TGTGCCAGCACCCCAGGGGCAGAAGCTAACTATGGCTACACCTTC	CASTPGAEANYGYTF
few	TRBV27	.	TRBJ1-5	TGTGCCAGCAGTTTATTAGGGAGAGCCCTTAGCAATCAGCCCCAGCATTTT	CASSLLGRALSNQPQHF
.	TRBV7-2	.	TRBJ2-7	TGTGCCAGCAGCTTAGCAGGACAGCTGTCCTACGAGCAGTACTTC	CASSLAGQLSYEQYF
many	TRBV4-3	.	TRBJ1-4	TGCGCCAGCAGCCAAGAACAGGGCCCAACTAATGAAAAACTGTTTTTT	CASSQEQGPTNEKLFF
few	TRBV5-1	TRBD1	TRBJ1-1	TGCGCCAGCAGCTTGGGGACAGGGGGCTTTGGGAACACTGAAGCTTTCTTT	CASSLGTGGFGNTEAFF
many	TRBV2	.	TRBJ1-1	TGTGCCAGCAAGAGGGGGGCAGGCACCGGGACCACTGAAGCTTTCTTT	CASKRGAGTGTTEAFF
.	TRBV6-2/TRBV6-3	.	TRBJ2-3	TGTGCCAGCAGTTATGACACCCGCACAGATACGCAGTATTTT	CASSYDTRTDTQYF
many	TRBV3-1	.	TRBJ1-1	TGTGCCAGCAGCCAAGGCCTTACAGATCCTGAAGCTTTCTTT	CASSQGLTDPEAFF
.	TRBV28	TRBD1	TRBJ1-1	TGTGCCAGCAGACGACAGGGCTTGCCTGAAGCTTTCTTT	CASRRQGLPEAFF
many	TRBV4-3	TRBD1	TRBJ1-4	TGCGCCAGCAGCCAAGGAGGACAGGGGGCGCGGACTAATGAAAAACTGTTTTTT	CASSQGGQGARTNEKLFF
many	TRBV2	.	TRBJ2-7	TGTGCCAGCAGTAGACAGGAGTACGAGCAGTACTTC	CASSRQEYEQYF
many	TRBV6-1	TRBD1	TRBJ1-1	TGTGCCAGCAGGGCGGACAGGGGGCTTGAAGCTTTCTTT	CASRADRGLEAFF
few	TRBV29-1	.	TRBJ2-2	TGCAGCGTTGAAGACAGGGGCGGGCTGTTTTTT	CSVEDRGGLFF
.	TRBV7-2	.	TRBJ1-2	TGTGCCAGCAGCTCCCCTAACCCACGTGGCTACACCTTC	CASSSPNPRGYTF
few	TRBV5-1	TRBD1	TRBJ2-5	TGCGCCAGCAGCTTAGGGACAGGGATCCAAGAGACCCAGTACTTC	CASSLGTGIQETQYF
.	TRBV5-1	.	TRBJ1-2	TGCGCCAGCAGCGTGGGTGCTGCGGCTACGTATGGCTACACCTTC	CASSVGAAATYGYTF
.	TRBV12-3/TRBV12-4	TRBD1	TRBJ2-5	TGTGCCAGCAGTTTAGCAGTAGGGACAGTAGGCCCAGAGACCCAGTACTTC	CASSLAVGTVGPETQYF
few	TRBV29-1	.	TRBJ2-7	TGCAGCGTTTCACACGGGTCGGACGAGCAGTACTTC	CSVSHGSDEQYF
few	TRBV11-2	TRBD1	TRBJ1-1	TGTGCCAGCAGCTTAGACGGACAGGGAAAAACTGAAGCTTTCTTT	CASSLDGQGKTEAFF
many	TRBV7-8	TRBD2	TRBJ2-1	TGTGCCAGCAGCTTCATCAGGGGCATGCGGGAGGGGTACAATGAGCAGTTCTTC	CASSFIRGMREGYNEQFF
many	TRBV20-1	.	TRBJ1-1	TGCAGTGCTCCCCTGAACACTGAAGCTTTCTTT	CSAPLNTEAFF
.	TRBV7-6	TRBD2	TRBJ2-2	TGTGCCAGCAGCTTAGAACTAGCGGGAGGCCGGAACACCGGGGAGCTGTTTTTT	CASSLELAGGRNTGELFF
few	TRBV4-3	.	TRBJ2-7	TGCGCCAGCAGCCTTAAAGTTGAGACCTACGAGCAGTACTTC	CASSLKVETYEQYF
.	TRBV28	TRBD1	TRBJ1-5	TGTGCCAGCAGCTACCACAGGGGTGGAAGCAATCAGCCCCAGCATTTT	CASSYHRGGSNQPQHF
few	TRBV2	TRBD2	TRBJ2-2	TGTGCCAGCAGGGAAGAGGGACTAGCTAACACCGGGGAGCTGTTTTTT	CASREEGLANTGELFF
few	TRBV6-2/TRBV6-3	.	TRBJ2-5	TGTGCCAGCAGTTACTCGCGGGGCGACACCCAAGAGACCCAGTACTTC	CASSYSRGDTQETQYF
few	TRBV4-2	.	TRBJ2-6	TGTGCCAGCAGCCAAGAAGGGACAAGCTCTGGGGCCAACGTCCTGACTTTC	CASSQEGTSSGANVLTF
.	TRBV12-3/TRBV12-4	TRBD1	TRBJ1-5	TGTGCCAGCAGGCCGGGACAGAGCAATCAGCCCCAGCATTTT	CASRPGQSNQPQHF
.	TRBV2	TRBD1	TRBJ2-3	TGTGCCAGCGGGGACAGTCGGGGCTCAGATACGCAGTATTTT	CASGDSRGSDTQYF
few	TRBV3-1	.	TRBJ1-1	TGTGCCAGCAGCAGGGACTCCCTGGAAGCTTTCTTT	CASSRDSLEAFF
few	TRBV2	.	TRBJ2-7	TGTGCCAGCAGTGCCGTGGAGGCGGGCCTTTCGTTAACCTACGAGCAGTACTTC	CASSAVEAGLSLTYEQYF
medium-sized	TRBV2	.	TRBJ2-1	TGTGCCAGCAGTGGTTTGGGGGCGACGGATGAGCAGTTCTTC	CASSGLGATDEQFF
many	TRBV20-1	TRBD1	TRBJ2-1	TGCAGTGCTAGAGATGATGGACAGGGTAGGCGGTACTCCTACAATGAGCAGTTCTTC	CSARDDGQGRRYSYNEQFF
many	TRBV7-9	.	TRBJ2-3	TGTGCCAGCAGCCCGGGGTCCCCCTTCACAGATACGCAGTATTTT	CASSPGSPFTDTQYF
few	TRBV7-2	.	TRBJ1-1	TGTGCCAGCAGCCTCCTAATACAAAAGAACACTGAAGCTTTCTTT	CASSLLIQKNTEAFF
few	TRBV3-1	TRBD1	TRBJ1-2	TGTGCCAGCAGCCTTACAAGACAGGGGGCCCGGGGCTACACCTTC	CASSLTRQGARGYTF